This paragraph reports one T cell receptor beta chain. The antigen is not known. TCRdb keeps only in-frame clones here, not all; method: immunoSEQ multiplex PCR. The sample holds about 2,600 clones; about 69% are singletons and the top ten take around two fifths. The CDR3 extends over 16 amino acids. The V and J ends lost 5 bases and 0 bases, in that order; junction bases with no gene match: 7. Germline lookup yields CDR1 MDHEN and CDR2 SYDVKM. These data come from a study of CD8 T cell repertoires and HIV-1 epitope variants. Study at large: Each of Twenty-five Gag and Nef epitope peptides stimulated a separate culture. Epitopes were three Gag families plus Nef HW9 and YT9. Cultures ran roughly ten days, with IL-2, IL-7 and IL-15 added on days 3 and 7.

Study results and caveats: The assay identified only TCR beta chains of antigen-proliferating T cells.

The chain links TRBV28 to TRBJ2-1; TRBD2 agrees at 7 bases. Input material: cultured CD8+ T cells derived from PBMCs. The sequence came from a male donor with HIV. CDR3 in DNA: TGTGCCAGCAGTGGGTTCGGCGGGAGCTCCTACAATGAGCAGTTCTTC. Residues: CASSGFGGSSYNEQFF.